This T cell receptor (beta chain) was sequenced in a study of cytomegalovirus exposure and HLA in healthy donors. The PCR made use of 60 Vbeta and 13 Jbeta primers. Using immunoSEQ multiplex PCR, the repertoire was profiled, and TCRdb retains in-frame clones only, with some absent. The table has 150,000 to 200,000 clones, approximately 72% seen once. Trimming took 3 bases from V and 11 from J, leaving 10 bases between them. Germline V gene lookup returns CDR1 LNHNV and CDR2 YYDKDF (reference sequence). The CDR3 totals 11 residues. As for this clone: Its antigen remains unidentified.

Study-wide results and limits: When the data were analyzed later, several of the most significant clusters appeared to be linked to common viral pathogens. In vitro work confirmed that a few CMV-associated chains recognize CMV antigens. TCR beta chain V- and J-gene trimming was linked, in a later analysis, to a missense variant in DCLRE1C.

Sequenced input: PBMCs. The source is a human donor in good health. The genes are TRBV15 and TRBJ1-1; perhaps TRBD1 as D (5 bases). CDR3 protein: CATSSGAEAFF. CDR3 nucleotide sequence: TGTGCCACCAGCAGTGGGGCGGAGGCTTTCTTT.